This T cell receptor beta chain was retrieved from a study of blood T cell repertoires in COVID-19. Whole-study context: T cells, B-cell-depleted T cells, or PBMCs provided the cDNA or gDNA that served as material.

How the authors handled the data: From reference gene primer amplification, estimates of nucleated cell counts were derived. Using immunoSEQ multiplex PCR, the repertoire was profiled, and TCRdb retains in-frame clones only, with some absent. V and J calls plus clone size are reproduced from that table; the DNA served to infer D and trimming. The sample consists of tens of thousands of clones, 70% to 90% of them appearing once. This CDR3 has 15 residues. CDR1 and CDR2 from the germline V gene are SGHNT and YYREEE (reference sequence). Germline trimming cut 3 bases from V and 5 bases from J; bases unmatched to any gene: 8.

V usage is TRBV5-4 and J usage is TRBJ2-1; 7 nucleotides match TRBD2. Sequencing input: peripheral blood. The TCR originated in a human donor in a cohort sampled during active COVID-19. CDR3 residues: CASSSDPGGHNEQFF. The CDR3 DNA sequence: TGTGCCAGCAGCTCGGACCCGGGGGGACACAATGAGCAGTTCTTC.